These 17 T cell receptor beta chains were sequenced from one sample in a study of cytomegalovirus exposure and HLA in healthy donors. The PCR contained 60 Vbeta and 13 Jbeta primers. TCRdb keeps only in-frame clones here, not all; method: immunoSEQ multiplex PCR. The sample contains approximately 69,000 clones, roughly four fifths of which appear only once. The specimen sequenced was PBMCs. All receptors derive from a woman in her 30s in good health and CMV-seropositive.

The CDR3 loop is CASRTETNTEAFF. DNA of the CDR3: TGCGCCAGCAGAACAGAAACGAACACTGAAGCTTTCTTT. The V and J genes are TRBV5-1 and TRBJ1-1; unclear D gene. This CDR3 spans 13 amino acids. V was clipped by 5 bases and J by 1 base, with 9 bases between them. Germline V gene lookup returns CDR1 SGHRS and CDR2 YFSETQ. Full variable domain (outside the CDR3, taken from reference TRBV5-1 and TRBJ1-1): KAGVTQTPRYLIKTRGQQVTLSCSPISGHRSVSWYQQTPGQGLQFLFEYFSETQRNKGNFPGRFSGRQFSNSRSEMNVSTLELGDSALYLCASRTETNTEAFFGQGTRLTVV.

The chain has TRBV10-1 and TRBJ2-3; TRBD2 is a possible D gene (5 bases). Per the germline V gene, CDR1 is WNHNN and CDR2 is SYGVQD (reference sequence). The CDR3 sequence is 12 residues long. V shed 9 bases and J shed 3 bases, with 10 bases lying between them. The CDR3 here is CASSRDTDTQYF. The DNA of the CDR3 is TGCGCCAGTTCACGGGATACAGATACGCAGTATTTT.

In nucleotides, the CDR3 is TGTGCCAGCAGCTTGACAGGGAACACTGAAGCTTTCTTT. It is translated as CASSLTGNTEAFF. V and J are TRBV5-4 and TRBJ1-1; D perhaps matches TRBD1 (5 bases). Trimming stripped 1 base from V and 1 base from J, with 5 bases between. The CDR3 has 13 residues. CDR1 and CDR2 from the germline V gene are SGHNT and YYREEE (reference sequence).

This clone was seen only a few times. This chain joins TRBV6-5 and TRBJ1-2, with TRBD1 matching 9 bases. Per the germline V gene, CDR1 is MNHEY and CDR2 is SVGAGI. V trimming: 2 bases; J trimming: 3 bases; junction bases outside the gene matches: 7. CDR3 length equals 16 residues. The CDR3 loop reads CASSYGETGGYYGYTF. The CDR3 DNA sequence: TGTGCCAGCAGTTACGGGGAAACAGGGGGCTACTATGGCTACACCTTC.

The gene calls are TRBV11-2 and TRBJ2-2; the D gene is possibly TRBD2 (6 bases). The V and J ends lost 2 bases and 5 bases respectively, with 9 bases between them. Germline values: CDR1 SGHAT, CDR2 FQNNGV. CDR3 length equals 14 residues. In nucleotides, the CDR3 is TGTGCCAGCAGCTTACAGGGAGGTACCGGGGAGCTGTTTTTT. Protein product: CASSLQGGTGELFF. Complete variable domain (other parts from reference TRBV11-2 and TRBJ2-2): EAGVAQSPRYKIIEKRQSVAFWCNPISGHATLYWYQQILGQGPKLLIQFQNNGVVDDSQLPKDRFSAERLKGVDSTLKIQPAKLEDSAVYLCASSLQGGTGELFFGEGSRLTVL.

The V gene is TRBV10-3, the J gene TRBJ1-2; tentatively, D is TRBD1 (5 bases). The CDR3 covers 15 residues. Deletions cut 0 bases from V and 3 bases from J, with 11 bases between. Germline loops: CDR1 ENHRY, CDR2 SYGVKD. The CDR3 reads CAISESDRSYYGYTF. The CDR3, as DNA: TGTGCCATCAGTGAGTCTGACAGAAGTTACTATGGCTACACCTTC.

This chain links TRBV5-1 with TRBJ1-5, with 8 nucleotides matching TRBD1. This CDR3 is 15 amino acids long. CDR1 is SGHRS and CDR2 is YFSETQ in the germline V gene. The J segment lost 3 bases and the V segment lost 4 bases, leaving 6 bases of the junction unmatched. CDR3 sequence: CASSIGTGNNQPQHF. The CDR3 coding sequence is TGCGCCAGCAGCATCGGGACAGGCAACAATCAGCCCCAGCATTTT.

V is TRBV11-3 and J is TRBJ1-1, with 9 bases matching TRBD1. The CDR3 is 13 amino acids. In germline, CDR1 is SGHNT, CDR2 YENEEA. V shed 6 bases, J shed 3 bases, and the junction held 2 bases outside the gene matches. The DNA for the CDR3 is TGTGCCAGCAGTAGACAGGGGGACACTGAAGCTTTCTTT. Its translation: CASSRQGDTEAFF.

This chain connects TRBV9 to TRBJ2-1, with D perhaps TRBD2 (6 bases). The CDR3 covers 15 residues. Trimming took off 4 bases at V and 4 bases at J, with 15 bases between the two ends. Germline CDR1 SGDLS, CDR2 YYNGEE. The CDR3: CASSPRLVEYNEQFF. Written as DNA, the CDR3 is TGTGCCAGCAGCCCAAGACTAGTTGAGTACAATGAGCAGTTCTTC.

V is TRBV14 and J is TRBJ2-4, with D uncertain. Germline V CDR1 and CDR2: SGHDN, FVKESK. Trimming cost V 0 bases and J 0 bases, with 3 bases left between them. The CDR3 spans 14 residues. Written as DNA, the CDR3 is TGTGCCAGCAGCCAAGATCTAGCCAAAAACATTCAGTACTTC. Its protein product is CASSQDLAKNIQYF.

The genes are TRBV28 and TRBJ1-2; no clear D. V gave up 5 bases and J gave up 4 bases, with 8 bases separating them. CDR1 and CDR2 (germline): MDHEN, SYDVKM. This CDR3 region has 12 residues. The CDR3 bases are TGTGCCAGCAGTCCGACAAGCTATGGCTACACCTTC. Translated: CASSPTSYGYTF.

The chain links TRBV4-3 to TRBJ2-1; D unclear. V lost 3 bases and J 5 bases, leaving 11 bases between the germline ends. Looked up from germline, CDR1 is LGHNA and CDR2 is YSLEER. The CDR3 sequence is 14 residues long. This chain's CDR3 is CASSQHPGDNEQFF. CDR3 DNA: TGCGCCAGCAGCCAGCACCCCGGAGACAATGAGCAGTTCTTC.

This clone has only a few counts. The chain combines TRBV7-9 with TRBJ2-1, with D perhaps TRBD2 (6 bases). The V gene's germline CDR1 is SEHNR and CDR2 FQNEAQ (reference sequence). The CDR3 sequence is 16 residues long. Trimming removed 4 bases from V and 0 bases from J, with 13 bases in between. CDR3 in amino acids: CASSSRERSSYNEQFF. The CDR3 DNA sequence: TGTGCCAGCAGCTCCCGGGAGCGGAGCTCCTACAATGAGCAGTTCTTC.

The genes are TRBV30 and TRBJ2-5; D not certain. The CDR3 totals 12 residues. Trimming took 2 bases from V and 7 from J, leaving 11 bases between them. The germline gives CDR1 GTSNPN, CDR2 SVGIG (reference sequence). CDR3 sequence (DNA): TGTGCCTGGAGTTCCGGTGATGTGACCCAGTACTTC. It translates to CAWSSGDVTQYF.

V usage is TRBV9 and J usage is TRBJ1-3; D not resolved. Trimming stripped 0 bases from V and 4 bases from J, with 11 bases between. The CDR3 is 15 amino acids. CDR1 and CDR2 from the germline V gene are SGDLS and YYNGEE. CDR3 sequence reads: CASSVEGGRGNTIYF. Written as DNA, the CDR3 is TGTGCCAGCAGCGTAGAGGGCGGGAGAGGAAACACCATATATTTT.

This clone appeared once. This chain links TRBV30 with TRBJ1-1, with a possible D match to TRBD1 (5 bases). Germline-derived CDR1 and CDR2 are GTSNPN and SVGIG (reference sequence). Between the trimmed V and J ends, which lost 4 bases and 1 base, there was a span of 16 bases. The CDR3 is made up of 15 amino acids. The CDR3 nucleotides are TGTGCCTGGAACCGACAGCGACCTCCGAACACTGAAGCTTTCTTT. Translating gives CAWNRQRPPNTEAFF.

The V gene is TRBV4-1, the J gene TRBJ1-1, with D uncertain. V was clipped by 1 base and J by 0 bases, with 6 bases between them. The CDR3 has 14 amino acids. Germline CDR1 MGHRA, CDR2 YSYEKL. For the CDR3, the DNA is TGCGCCAGCAGCCAAGTCCAGATGAACACTGAAGCTTTCTTT. Translated: CASSQVQMNTEAFF.